The sequence of this TCR beta chain was determined in a study of blood T cell repertoires in COVID-19 (dated by TCRdb to about 2020). Looking at the study overall: Samples covering the acute and convalescent phases of COVID-19 were provided by collaborators in the United States, Italy and Spain. HLA class I and class II types, where available, came from metadata supplied by the sample provider rather than from assay-based typing. The repertoires were made available in a free public database intended to serve as a resource for research on the immune response to SARS-CoV-2. A de-identified subject ID, COVID-19 status, age in years and sex were almost always included in the sample metadata. The samples were drawn from the first 160 participants of the ongoing ImmuneRACE study and from some 1,300 subjects provided by 6 global collaborators. The prospective study material was composed of cDNA or gDNA derived from T cells, B-cell-depleted T cells, or PBMCs. The dataset comprised deeply sampled blood TCRbeta repertoires from subjects exposed to, actively infected with, or recovered from COVID-19.

The collaborating institutions used their own protocols to collect whole blood in K2EDTA tubes. For TCRbeta analysis, collaborator samples were shipped as frozen whole blood, as isolated PBMCs, or as DNA extracted from either sample type. The immunoSEQ Assay, a bias-controlled multiplex PCR, was used to amplify TCRbeta CDR3 regions from genomic DNA. The original pipeline was this. The number of nucleated cells in each sample was estimated from the amplification of reference gene primers within the assay. To quantify the absolute abundance of each unique TCRbeta CDR3 rearrangement, sequence reads were collapsed and filtered. For each sample, productive Simpson clonality was calculated as the square root of Simpson's diversity index over productive rearrangements. TCRdb limited this immuneACCESS table to in-frame rearrangements with V and J called. A share of clones is missing; checked studies link under half to unresolved V genes, and the rest is unexplained. The DNA was the basis for D and trimming; V, J and clone size are from that table. For this sample there are 60,000 or so clones; 60% to 85% appear just once. The ten largest account for under 4% of the sample.

As regards this clone: What this receptor recognizes is not known. Base qualities were left out, and no much larger clone turns up one base away.

Study-wide conclusions, independent of this receptor: How much clinical and demographic metadata was included differed by source and by participant, and the metadata was provided uncurated.

CDR1 and CDR2 are drawn from the germline V gene: SGHNT, YENEEA. V loses 1 base, J loses 7 bases, and the germline ends lie 5 bases apart. Spanning cysteine to phenylalanine, the CDR3 consists of 12 amino acids. The retained sequence is limited to the CDR3, 36 bases, with the frame set at the first base. This TCR was recovered from a man between 60 and 70 years old with acute or convalescent COVID-19. The chain is assembled from TRBV11-3 and TRBJ2-1, with no reliable assignment of the D segment. Material: peripheral blood. The nucleotide sequence is given as TGTGCCAGCAGCTTAGGGGCAAATGAGCAGTTCTTC. Its translation reads: CASSLGANEQFF.